This TCR beta chain was sequenced during a study of CD8 T cells in Susac syndrome. Findings and caveats of the study: The authors acknowledged that their TCR sequencing and HLA analysis involved a relatively small number of individuals. The CD4+ T cell repertoires, which came from Susac syndrome patients, showed no sign of clonal expansion.

The RNA input was roughly 0.45 to 1 ug, and it was reverse transcribed with random hexamers. Coverage of TCR beta CDR3 amplification by immunoSEQ multiplex PCR extended to 54 Vbeta and 13 Jbeta. TCRdb independently ran MiXCR on the immunoSEQ multiplex PCR reads; one entry per CDR3 protein. This table has about 120,000 distinct CDR3 sequences, nearly 96% appearing once. TEMRA cells underwent FACS enrichment and CD8+ and CD4+ T cells underwent negative isolation. The CDR3 is 13 residues long. The V end was cut by 3 bases, the J end by 1 base, with 6 bases between. Germline CDR1 and CDR2: DFQATT and SNEGSKA (reference sequence). Of note for this clonotype: Its target is unknown.

The sequenced material came from CD4+ T cells from PBMCs. This clonotype was sampled from a human donor with Susac syndrome. The J gene is TRBJ2-2, the V gene TRBV20-1; no firm D call. The CDR3 DNA reads TGCAGTGCTAGCCCAGTGAACACCGGGGAGCTGTTTTTT. Translation: CSASPVNTGELFF.